This entry lists 14 T cell receptor beta chains sequenced from one sample in a study of shared clonotypes between healthy human individuals. Produced via immunoSEQ multiplex PCR; TCRdb's table is partial and in-frame only. The data contain about 1.5 million clones, 98% of them singletons. The sequenced sample was naive CD4+ T cells sorted from blood. Subset indicated: CD45RA+ positively selected. The receptors derive from a man aged 30-40 years in good health.

The chain carries TRBV18 and TRBJ2-7; TRBD1 matches at 7 bases. With 2 bases clipped from V and 5 bases from J, the junction kept 3 bases outside the gene matches. Per germline, CDR1 KGHSH and CDR2 LQKENI. The CDR3 length is 13 residues. CDR3 sequence reads: CASSPDREHEQYF. The CDR3 nucleotides read TGTGCCAGCTCACCAGACAGGGAACACGAGCAGTACTTC.

This clone was recorded once. The gene calls are TRBV6-5 and TRBJ2-7; TRBD1 might be the D (6 bases). The germline gives CDR1 MNHEY, CDR2 SVGAGI. The CDR3 has 15 residues. Deletions cut 2 bases from V and 4 bases from J, with 15 bases between. This chain's CDR3 is CASSYAGAGEYEQYF. CDR3 DNA sequence: TGTGCCAGCAGTTACGCTGGGGCAGGGGAATACGAGCAGTACTTC.

The rearrangement links TRBV18 to TRBJ2-1; perhaps TRBD2 as D (6 bases). Trimming cost V 5 bases and J 7 bases, with 12 bases left between them. Germline CDR1 reads KGHSH; CDR2 reads LQKENI. This CDR3 comprises 13 residues. Here the CDR3 DNA reads TGTGCCAGCTCAATCCCGACTAGTAATGAGCAGTTCTTC. It is translated as CASSIPTSNEQFF.

The chain's CDR3 is CASSVQGGWTSDEQFF. CDR3 nucleotide sequence: TGTGCCAGCAGCGTTCAAGGGGGTTGGACAAGCGATGAGCAGTTCTTC. This chain uses TRBV9 with TRBJ2-1, with D perhaps TRBD1 (6 bases). Germline loops: CDR1 SGDLS, CDR2 YYNGEE. The CDR3 totals 16 residues. Trimming cost V 2 bases and J 8 bases, with 20 bases left between them.

This chain connects TRBV27 to TRBJ2-7, with 10 bases matching TRBD2. The CDR3 runs to 17 residues. Germline lookup yields CDR1 MNHEY and CDR2 SMNVEV (reference sequence). With V trimmed by 5 bases and J by 4 bases, 14 bases remained unmatched. Written as DNA, the CDR3 is TGTGCCAGCAGTCTCCTTCCTAGCGGGAGATTTCCTTACGAGCAGTACTTC. It specifies CASSLLPSGRFPYEQYF.

This rearrangement joins TRBV5-1 to TRBJ2-7; maybe TRBD1 (6 bases). The length of the CDR3 is 14 residues. Trimming removed 9 bases at V and 2 bases at J, with 18 bases between. From germline, CDR1 is SGHRS and CDR2 YFSETQ. CDR3 region: CATAKDRNPYEQYF. In DNA form, the CDR3 reads TGCGCCACCGCGAAAGACAGGAACCCCTACGAGCAGTACTTC.

The rearrangement uses TRBV7-2 and TRBJ2-7; D unresolved. Germline V lookup: CDR1 SGHTA, CDR2 FQGNSA. The length of the CDR3 is 15 residues. Trimming took 6 bases from V and 1 from J, leaving 16 bases between them. The CDR3 DNA sequence: TGTGCCAGCAGACCTCGACTGGCTTTATCCTACGAGCAGTACTTC. Protein sequence: CASRPRLALSYEQYF.

The gene calls are TRBV7-2 and TRBJ1-2, with D perhaps TRBD1 (6 bases). This CDR3 has 14 residues. Trimming pared 1 base from V and 5 bases from J, leaving 11 bases between. CDR1 is SGHTA, CDR2 FQGNSA, per germline. The CDR3, as DNA: TGTGCCAGCAGCTTAGACAGGGACGATTATGGCTACACCTTC. Translated, it gives CASSLDRDDYGYTF.

This chain's CDR3 is CASSGRTGELFF. In nucleotides, the CDR3 is TGTGCCAGCAGTGGGAGGACCGGGGAGCTGTTTTTT. The chain carries TRBV6-1 and TRBJ2-2; possible D gene TRBD2, 5 bases. CDR3 size: 12 residues. Germline CDR1 reads MNHNS; CDR2 reads SASEGT. The ends were cut back, 4 bases at V and 5 bases at J, with 5 bases in the middle.

The V and J genes are TRBV7-2 and TRBJ1-3; weak D call: TRBD1 (6 bases). This CDR3 region has 15 residues. V was pared by 5 bases and J by 3 bases, with 14 bases between. Per the germline V gene, CDR1 is SGHTA and CDR2 is FQGNSA. The CDR3 region is CASSTSTGNGNTIYF. CDR3 sequence (DNA): TGTGCCAGCAGCACATCGACAGGCAATGGAAACACCATATATTTT.

The V gene is TRBV21-1, the J gene TRBJ2-3; the table's D call, TRBD1, was not checked against the DNA. TRBV21-1 constitutes a pseudogene. This CDR3 has 18 residues. The CDR3 region is CASSKNWEGGLNTDTQYF. CDR3 bases: TGTGCCAGCAGCAAAAACTGGGAAGGGGGCCTAAACACAGATACGCAGTATTTT.

The gene calls are TRBV5-1 and TRBJ2-7; 8 bases are a match to TRBD1. Trimming at V came to 6 bases and at J to 5 bases, leaving 10 bases not matched to a gene. The CDR3 has 14 residues. Per germline, CDR1 SGHRS and CDR2 YFSETQ. Here the CDR3 reads CASTTGTGTNEQYF. The DNA of the CDR3 is TGCGCCAGCACCACCGGGACAGGTACCAACGAGCAGTACTTC.

The chain recombines TRBV27 with TRBJ2-7, with D unresolved. The V end was cut by 4 bases, the J end by 6 bases, with 13 bases between. The CDR3 loop spans 13 amino acids. The germline V gene encodes CDR1 MNHEY and CDR2 SMNVEV (reference sequence). The CDR3 protein is CASSSHRWGEQYF. CDR3 DNA: TGTGCCAGCAGTTCACACCGTTGGGGCGAGCAGTACTTC.

The chain uses TRBV18 and TRBJ1-4, with D unclear. CDR1 and CDR2 from the germline V gene are KGHSH and LQKENI. Trimming pared 5 bases from V and 0 bases from J, leaving 16 bases between. The CDR3 spans 17 residues. The CDR3 DNA reads TGTGCCAGCTCATGGGAGGGAGCGACTGCAACTAATGAAAAACTGTTTTTT. This sequence encodes CASSWEGATATNEKLFF.